The 31 T cell receptor beta chains below come from one sample, sequenced in a study of blood T cell repertoires in COVID-19. The method was immunoSEQ multiplex PCR; TCRdb's version includes in-frame clones alone and lacks a portion of them. The table has roughly 250,000 clones, around 89% seen once; the top ten hold roughly 8.6%. The sample consisted of PBMCs or T cells enriched from blood (not recorded which). The receptors stem from a middle-aged man who had recovered from COVID-19.

CDR3 loop: CASVAWGGSRGTDTQYF. Written as DNA, the CDR3 is TGTGCCAGCGTTGCCTGGGGCGGGAGTCGGGGCACAGATACGCAGTATTTT. The rearrangement uses TRBV28 and TRBJ2-3; 7 nucleotides line up with TRBD2. Looked up from germline, CDR1 is MDHEN and CDR2 is SYDVKM. The CDR3 has 17 residues. Trimming cost V 8 bases and J 1 base; bases outside gene matches: 15.

This clone was seen a handful of times. This rearrangement joins TRBV2 to TRBJ2-3, with 8 bases identical to TRBD1. Germline CDR1 is SNHLY and CDR2 is FYNNEI. The ends lost 5 bases at V and 5 bases at J; junction bases unmatched: 12. The CDR3 consists of 16 residues. The chain's CDR3 is CASSLNSLGQGDTQYF. For the CDR3, the DNA is TGTGCCAGCAGTCTGAATTCCCTCGGACAGGGAGATACGCAGTATTTT.

V gene TRBV27 combines with J gene TRBJ1-5, with D maybe TRBD1 (6 bases). The CDR3 sequence is 13 residues long. V lost 2 bases, J lost 8 bases, and 10 bases lay in between. The V gene's germline CDR1 is MNHEY and CDR2 SMNVEV (reference sequence). This CDR3 reads CASSLQGIEPQHF. In nucleotides, the CDR3 is TGTGCCAGCAGTTTACAGGGGATTGAGCCCCAGCATTTT.

The rearrangement uses TRBV5-1 and TRBJ1-1; 7 bases fit TRBD1. V lost 0 bases, J lost 1 base, and 3 bases stayed unmatched. The CDR3 extends over 15 amino acids. Germline V CDR1 and CDR2: SGHRS, YFSETQ. CDR3 loop: CASSLAGQRNTEAFF. The CDR3 DNA sequence: TGCGCCAGCAGCTTGGCGGGACAGAGGAACACTGAAGCTTTCTTT.

V is TRBV6-5 and J is TRBJ1-2, with 8 bases fitting TRBD1. The CDR3 length is 15 residues. The ends lost 7 bases at V and 1 base at J; junction bases unmatched: 8. Per germline, CDR1 MNHEY and CDR2 SVGAGI. CDR3 sequence reads: CASTWQGAGNYGYTF. CDR3 coding DNA: TGTGCCAGCACTTGGCAGGGGGCCGGTAACTATGGCTACACCTTC.

The chain recombines TRBV29-1 with TRBJ1-1, with 7 positions matching TRBD1. This CDR3 comprises 13 residues. CDR1 and CDR2 (germline): SQVTM, ANQGSEA. Unmatched junction bases numbered 6, after V lost 7 bases and J lost 1 base. CDR3 nucleotide sequence: TGCAGCGCACTAGGGACAGCGAACACTGAAGCTTTCTTT. It yields the protein CSALGTANTEAFF.

CDR3 in DNA: TGTGCCAGCAGCCAAGATCTTAGGGGCTCGGGGACCCAGTACTTC. Translation: CASSQDLRGSGTQYF. The chain combines TRBV3-1 (or the pseudogene TRBV3-2) with TRBJ2-5; maybe TRBD1 (5 bases). V was pared by 0 bases and J by 7 bases, with 15 bases between. There are 15 residues in the CDR3. The germline V gene has CDR1 LGHDT and CDR2 YNNKEL (reference sequence).

The J gene is TRBJ2-1, the V gene TRBV5-1; 9 nucleotides line up with TRBD2. The CDR3 has 15 amino acids. The germline V gene encodes CDR1 SGHRS and CDR2 YFSETQ. The junction had 6 bases not matched to a gene; V was cut back by 4 bases and J by 4 bases. The CDR3: CASSPLSGGYNEQFF. DNA for the CDR3: TGCGCCAGCAGCCCACTGAGCGGGGGGTACAATGAGCAGTTCTTC.

The chain is built from TRBV29-1 and TRBJ1-2; no clear D. Germline assignment: CDR1 SQVTM and CDR2 ANQGSEA. CDR3 length: 12 amino acids. V gave up 8 bases and J gave up 0 bases, with 10 bases separating them. CDR3 coding DNA: TGCAGCTTTATCGAGGCTAACTATGGCTACACCTTC. Its protein product is CSFIEANYGYTF.

The V and J genes are TRBV6-5 and TRBJ1-5; D is ambiguous. V was shortened by 5 bases and J by 4 bases, with 6 bases between the two germline ends. The CDR3 sequence is 12 residues long. Germline-derived CDR1 and CDR2 are MNHEY and SVGAGI. Here the CDR3 reads CASSPGNQPQHF. The CDR3 coding sequence is TGTGCCAGCAGTCCGGGAAATCAGCCCCAGCATTTT.

The count of this clone is one. The chain joins TRBV18 to TRBJ2-5, with 7 bases fitting TRBD1. V lost 3 bases and J lost 2; bases outside the gene matches: 12. This CDR3 comprises 17 residues. Germline lookup yields CDR1 KGHSH and CDR2 LQKENI. CDR3 region: CASSPPTGTASQETQYF. The CDR3 DNA reads as TGTGCCAGCTCACCCCCGACCGGGACAGCATCTCAAGAGACCCAGTACTTC.

The rearrangement joins TRBV7-9 to TRBJ2-7; D gene ambiguous. The germline CDR1 and CDR2 sequences are SEHNR and FQNEAQ (reference sequence). There are 15 residues in the CDR3. V lost 3 bases and J lost 2, with 14 bases in between. For the CDR3, the DNA is TGTGCCAGCAGCTTTGCATTAGCAGCGACCTACGAGCAGTACTTC. Residues: CASSFALAATYEQYF.

The rearrangement links TRBV7-8 to TRBJ2-1, with TRBD1 matching 10 bases. This CDR3 is 15 amino acids long. J was trimmed by 10 bases and V by 0 bases; bases with no gene match: 6. Germline assignment: CDR1 SGHVS and CDR2 FQNEAQ. Here the CDR3 DNA reads TGTGCCAGCAGCTTAGCGGACAGGGGGAGCGGCGAGCAGTTCTTC. Amino acid sequence: CASSLADRGSGEQFF.

This sequence joins TRBV11-3 and TRBJ2-7; D is unresolved. The CDR3 extends over 15 amino acids. Germline V gene data show CDR1 as SGHNT and CDR2 as YENEEA. V was clipped by 5 bases and J by 2 bases, with 16 bases between them. The CDR3 protein is CASSPAPIVTYEQYF. The CDR3 nucleotides read TGTGCCAGCAGCCCCGCTCCTATCGTTACCTACGAGCAGTACTTC.

In its sample, this clone was seen a few times. This chain connects TRBV4-1 to TRBJ2-2, with 12 nucleotides matching TRBD2. The trim removed 0 bases at V and 5 bases at J, leaving 13 bases unmatched. The CDR3 loop spans 20 amino acids. Per the germline V gene, CDR1 is MGHRA and CDR2 is YSYEKL. In DNA, the CDR3 is TGCGCCAGCAGCCAAGAGGAGGGGTCTAGCGGGAGGGTTTATACCGGGGAGCTGTTTTTT. Its translation is CASSQEEGSSGRVYTGELFF.

The chain links TRBV5-1 to TRBJ1-1; D ambiguous. CDR1 and CDR2 (germline): SGHRS, YFSETQ. The CDR3 is 15 residues long. Trimming cost V 0 bases and J 2 bases, with 11 bases left between them. The CDR3 sequence: CASSLDEGANTEAFF. CDR3 nucleotides: TGCGCCAGCAGCTTGGATGAGGGCGCCAACACTGAAGCTTTCTTT.

The gene calls are TRBV12-3 or TRBV12-4 and TRBJ1-1; D gene ambiguous. The germline V and J ends were trimmed by 2 bases and 5 bases, with 9 bases remaining between them. This CDR3 has 13 residues. The DNA of the CDR3 is TGTGCCAGCAGTTTAAGCTCGGAGACTGAAGCTTTCTTT. This encodes CASSLSSETEAFF.

This clone was seen just once. DNA for the CDR3: TGTGCCAGCAGCATGGGACTAGCGACGAACACCGGGGAGCTGTTTTTT. This codes for CASSMGLATNTGELFF. V and J are TRBV3-1 (or the pseudogene TRBV3-2) and TRBJ2-2; TRBD2 agrees at 10 bases. V lost 5 bases to trimming and J lost 0 bases; unmatched junction nucleotides: 3. Looked up from germline, CDR1 is LGHDT and CDR2 is YNNKEL (reference sequence). The CDR3 extends over 16 amino acids.

This clone was counted a single time. The chain recombines TRBV2 with TRBJ1-5, with D perhaps matching TRBD1 (5 bases). This CDR3 is built from 17 residues. Germline V gene lookup returns CDR1 SNHLY and CDR2 FYNNEI. The germline V and J ends were trimmed by 6 bases and 0 bases, with 18 bases remaining between them. This CDR3 is CASRDQVTEYSNQPQHF. The CDR3 DNA reads as TGTGCCAGCAGAGACCAGGTGACAGAGTATAGCAATCAGCCCCAGCATTTT.

The chain carries TRBV7-3 and TRBJ2-3; the D is unclear. Deletions cut 5 bases from V and 1 base from J, with 10 bases between. In germline, CDR1 is SGHTA, CDR2 FQGTGA. The length of the CDR3 is 14 residues. CDR3 residues: CASSVTERTDTQYF. CDR3 DNA: TGTGCCAGCAGCGTTACAGAGCGCACAGATACGCAGTATTTT.

The gene calls are TRBV2 and TRBJ1-2; possible D gene TRBD1, 5 bases. V was pared by 6 bases and J by 2 bases, with 10 bases between. Germline CDR1 SNHLY, CDR2 FYNNEI. The CDR3 spans 13 residues. The CDR3 is CASSLQENYGYTF. The CDR3 DNA sequence: TGTGCCAGCAGCCTACAGGAGAACTATGGCTACACCTTC.

V usage is TRBV5-1 and J usage is TRBJ1-2, with D maybe TRBD1 (5 bases). V lost 2 bases, J lost 3 bases, and 14 bases lay in between. Germline CDR1 SGHRS, CDR2 YFSETQ. The CDR3 spans 15 residues. The CDR3 is CASSFGPGRDYGYTF. Here the CDR3 DNA reads TGCGCCAGCAGCTTTGGCCCGGGCAGGGACTATGGCTACACCTTC.

The V gene is TRBV2, the J gene TRBJ1-5, with D possibly matching TRBD1 (6 bases). Per germline, CDR1 SNHLY and CDR2 FYNNEI. V was cut by 2 bases and J by 6 bases, with 11 bases left in between. This CDR3 region has 14 residues. The CDR3 region has the DNA TGTGCCAGCAGTGAAAGGGGGGGCGGTCAGCCCCAGCATTTT. Protein sequence: CASSERGGGQPQHF.

A note on this clone: Other DNA sequences in this specimen translate into the identical CDR3. This chain links TRBV28 with TRBJ2-7; 7 bases map to TRBD1. The length of the CDR3 is 13 residues. Germline assignment: CDR1 MDHEN and CDR2 SYDVKM. Trimming cost V 3 bases and J 4 bases; bases outside gene matches: 3. The CDR3 region is CASSFDRAYEQYF. Written as DNA, the CDR3 is TGTGCCAGCAGTTTCGACAGGGCTTACGAGCAGTACTTC.

The V call is TRBV10-2, the J call TRBJ1-5; 11 positions agree with TRBD1. The CDR3 runs to 16 residues. The germline V gene has CDR1 WSHSY and CDR2 SAAADI. V lost 3 bases, J lost 5 bases, and 6 bases stayed unmatched. The CDR3 sequence: CASSERDRGRDQPQHF. CDR3 nucleotides: TGCGCCAGCAGTGAACGGGACAGGGGGAGGGATCAGCCCCAGCATTTT.

The chain combines TRBV2 with TRBJ1-6; 7 bases fit TRBD1. This CDR3 has 14 residues. The junction had 6 bases not matched to a gene; V was cut back by 6 bases and J by 7 bases. CDR1 is SNHLY, CDR2 FYNNEI, per germline. Here the CDR3 reads CASRRTGTNSPLHF. DNA for the CDR3: TGTGCCAGCAGGAGGACAGGAACGAATTCACCCCTCCACTTT. Looking up the rest from reference TRBV2 and TRBJ1-6 gives the full variable domain: EPEVTQTPSHQVTQMGQEVILRCVPISNHLYFYWYRQILGQKVEFLVSFYNNEISEKSEIFDDQFSVERPDGSNFTLKIRSTKLEDSAMYFCASRRTGTNSPLHFGNGTRLTVT.

The CDR3 DNA reads TGTGCCAGTAGTGTAATAACAGGGCTAGCCAAAAACATTCAGTACTTC. Its protein product is CASSVITGLAKNIQYF. The chain combines TRBV19 with TRBJ2-4; maybe TRBD1 (6 bases). The V gene lost 5 bases and the J gene lost 0 bases, with 14 bases spanning the gap. Germline-derived CDR1 and CDR2 are LNHDA and SQIVND (reference sequence). The CDR3 is 16 residues long.

V usage is TRBV6-5 and J usage is TRBJ1-4; the match to TRBD1 covers 8 bases. V gave up 7 bases and J gave up 8 bases; unmatched junction bases: 9. The CDR3 is 14 residues long. Per the germline V gene, CDR1 is MNHEY and CDR2 is SVGAGI. The CDR3 DNA reads TGTGCCAGCACCGGGTCAGGGGGCGAGGAAAAACTGTTTTTT. Protein: CASTGSGGEEKLFF.

This rearrangement joins TRBV2 to TRBJ1-1; tentative D call: TRBD1 (6 bases). The CDR3 extends over 14 amino acids. V lost 3 bases and J lost 1, with 9 bases in between. Per the germline V gene, CDR1 is SNHLY and CDR2 is FYNNEI. As DNA, the CDR3 is TGTGCCAGCAGTGATCCGACAGGGAACACTGAAGCTTTCTTT. It specifies CASSDPTGNTEAFF.

The rearrangement joins TRBV10-2 to TRBJ2-3, with 11 bases that match TRBD2. This CDR3 has 17 amino acids. Unmatched junction bases numbered 13, after V lost 6 bases and J lost 5 bases. Germline lookup yields CDR1 WSHSY and CDR2 SAAADI. CDR3 nucleotide sequence: TGCGCCAGCAGACAAACTAGCGGGAGTATGTTGGAAGATACGCAGTATTTT. This gives the protein CASRQTSGSMLEDTQYF.

This clone was seen just once. This chain uses TRBV28 with TRBJ2-1, with 8 nucleotides matching TRBD1. Germline loops: CDR1 MDHEN, CDR2 SYDVKM. This CDR3 has 15 residues. V lost 5 bases and J lost 2; bases outside the gene matches: 5. Written as DNA, the CDR3 is TGTGCCAGCAGTCTCGGACAGGGCCCCTACAATGAGCAGTTCTTC. This codes for CASSLGQGPYNEQFF.